This paragraph reports one T cell receptor beta chain. Its antigen specificity is not known. No base-level quality is on record; no much larger clone is a single base apart. The data stem from a study of immune characteristics of hereditary and idiopathic chronic pancreatitis. About the study as a whole: The study profiled local pancreatic immune cells and TCRbeta repertoires in hereditary and idiopathic chronic pancreatitis compared with control organ donor pancreases. TCRbeta sequencing included a few control pancreases, roughly seven pancreases with hereditary chronic pancreatitis and roughly six pancreases with idiopathic chronic pancreatitis. Minimal in vitro experimental manipulation of pancreas-infiltrating T cells was the reason the gDNA-based approach was selected.

Library generation was performed with the immunoSEQ multiplex PCR assay. From pancreatic genomic DNA, the TCRbeta CDR3 region along with adjacent sequences was amplified and then sequenced. The published analysis was carried out like this. Repertoire diversity was assessed as a mean normalized Shannon-Wiener index, and productive clonality and productive rearrangement counts were also measured. Control and chronic pancreatitis repertoire metrics were compared by means of the nonparametric Mann-Whitney U test. A shared clonotype was defined as a CDR3beta sequence with the same amino acid composition and length across subjects. In TCRdb, the immuneACCESS table is reduced to in-frame sequences with V and J assigned. These tables do not hold every clone; where another copy was compared, an unresolved V gene accounts for under half, and the others remain unexplained. V and J calls and clone size are as listed in that table; D and trimming were resolved from the DNA. Within this sample are fewer than 10,000 clones, with about 85% of them counted one time only. The ten largest clones represent 14% of the sample.

What the authors observed across the whole study: Numbers of productive TCR rearrangements correlated positively with disease severity scores among approximately 13 chronic pancreatitis patients. Compared with controls, TCRbeta repertoire diversity was significantly higher and clonality was lower in both chronic pancreatitis groups. Hereditary and idiopathic chronic pancreatitis differed in Vbeta-Jbeta gene family usage, including TRBV10, TRBV19, TRBV23 and TRBV5. Chronic pancreatitis caused by alcohol use was not included in the study. Because patient tissue could be obtained only at the time of TPIAT, immune findings may have been influenced by differences in disease duration.

The germline V gene sets CDR1 to SGHRS and CDR2 to YFSETQ. V drops 0 bases and J drops 2 bases, leaving 6 bases in between. The CDR3 runs 13 residues from the cysteine to the phenylalanine. Kept here is only the CDR3 DNA, which spans 39 bases and is read in frame from base 1. Chronic pancreatitis pancreas tissue came from patients undergoing total pancreatectomy with islet autotransplantation (TPIAT). Included chronic pancreatitis patients had no known history of diabetes. For TCRbeta sequencing, genomic DNA was extracted directly from bulk pancreas tissue without sorting T cells. No particular cause of disease was identified in patients with idiopathic chronic pancreatitis. At two US centers, pancreas tissues from patients and organ donors were collected on a consecutive basis.

Sequencing used pancreas tissue with idiopathic chronic pancreatitis. Per the publication, the cell subset or site label means: chronic pancreatitis without an identified cause. This TCR came from a human donor with chronic pancreatitis. The V gene is TRBV5-1 and the J gene is TRBJ2-7; possibly the D gene is TRBD1, per 5 matching bases. In nucleotides, the sequence is TGCGCCAGCAGCTTGGCAGGGACCTACGAGCAGTACTTC. This yields the protein CASSLAGTYEQYF.